The next 18 T cell receptor beta chains were all read from a single sample in a study of T cell responses to AZD1222 COVID-19 vaccine. Clones were sequenced by immunoSEQ multiplex PCR, and TCRdb holds only the in-frame ones, with some missing. The table includes about 110,000 clones, 91% detected once. The specimen comprised peripheral blood, sampled on day 0 of AZD1222 vaccination. The receptors come from an adult in good health.

The chain employs TRBV3-1 (or the pseudogene TRBV3-2) and TRBJ2-7; either TRBD1 or TRBD2 may fit D (5 bases each). Germline CDR1 and CDR2: LGHDT and YNNKEL (reference sequence). V dropped 1 base and J dropped 6 bases, with 13 bases sitting between them. There are 14 residues in the CDR3. The CDR3 is CASSQVGALGEQYF. DNA for the CDR3: TGTGCCAGCAGCCAAGTCGGGGCGTTAGGCGAGCAGTACTTC.

This chain links TRBV19 with TRBJ1-1; D is perhaps TRBD1 (5 bases). Trimming cost V 1 base and J 1 base, with 10 bases left between them. This CDR3 has 15 residues. CDR1 and CDR2 (germline): LNHDA, SQIVND (reference sequence). The CDR3 sequence: CASSIVAQGNTEAFF. CDR3 in DNA: TGTGCCAGTAGTATAGTGGCCCAGGGGAACACTGAAGCTTTCTTT.

J is TRBJ2-5 and V is TRBV24-1; tentatively, D is TRBD1 (6 bases). Deletions cut 3 bases from V and 5 bases from J, with 6 bases between. CDR3 length equals 12 residues. Looked up from germline, CDR1 is KGHDR and CDR2 is SFDVKD. In DNA, the CDR3 is TGTGCCACCAGTGATGGACAGGAGACCCAGTACTTC. Its protein product is CATSDGQETQYF.

The V and J genes are TRBV5-1 and TRBJ2-3; TRBD1 or TRBD2 may be the D gene (6 bases each). CDR3 length: 16 amino acids. Germline CDR1 SGHRS, CDR2 YFSETQ. Trimming stripped 0 bases from V and 2 bases from J, with 13 bases between. The CDR3 DNA reads TGCGCCAGCAGCTTGGTGTCGGGGGCGTACACAGATACGCAGTATTTT. Residues: CASSLVSGAYTDTQYF. Filled out from reference TRBV5-1 and TRBJ2-3, the complete variable domain reads KAGVTQTPRYLIKTRGQQVTLSCSPISGHRSVSWYQQTPGQGLQFLFEYFSETQRNKGNFPGRFSGRQFSNSRSEMNVSTLELGDSALYLCASSLVSGAYTDTQYFGPGTRLTVL.

This chain joins TRBV9 and TRBJ1-1, with TRBD1 as a possible D gene (5 bases). Germline CDR1 reads SGDLS; CDR2 reads YYNGEE. The CDR3 extends over 14 amino acids. Trimming cost V 0 bases and J 10 bases, with 16 bases left between them. The CDR3 DNA reads as TGTGCCAGCAGCGTAGCGGAAGGGCTGGGGACAGCTTTCTTT. Its translation is CASSVAEGLGTAFF. Full variable domain (rest looked up from reference TRBV9 and TRBJ1-1): DSGVTQTPKHLITATGQRVTLRCSPRSGDLSVYWYQQSLDQGLQFLIQYYNGEERAKGNILERFSAQQFPDLHSELNLSSLELGDSALYFCASSVAEGLGTAFFGQGTRLTVV.

The chain carries TRBV6-6 and TRBJ1-2; 7 bases line up with TRBD1. The V segment lost 11 bases and the J segment 3 bases; nucleotides outside the gene matches: 9. The CDR3 covers 13 residues. Germline V CDR1 and CDR2: MNHNY, SVGAGI (reference sequence). CDR3 sequence: CALSRGGDYGYTF. The CDR3 DNA is TGTGCCCTTTCTCGAGGGGGCGACTATGGCTACACCTTC.

The V and J genes are TRBV6-5 and TRBJ1-2; D is uncertain. CDR1 MNHEY and CDR2 SVGAGI come from the germline V gene. V was shortened by 7 bases and J by 4 bases, with 13 bases between the two germline ends. This CDR3 region has 13 residues. The chain's CDR3 is CASTLAGRYGYTF. The CDR3 bases are TGTGCCAGCACCCTGGCCGGCCGCTATGGCTACACCTTC.

J is TRBJ2-7 and V is TRBV4-3; D may be TRBD2 (6 bases). Germline V gene data show CDR1 as LGHNA and CDR2 as YSLEER. The CDR3 runs 19 residues. V dropped 3 bases and J dropped 0 bases, with 24 bases sitting between them. The chain's CDR3 is CASSQEYGRSGLPSYEQYF. CDR3 in DNA: TGCGCCAGCAGCCAGGAGTACGGACGAAGCGGGTTACCCTCCTACGAGCAGTACTTC.

The chain joins TRBV4-1 to TRBJ1-5; D unresolved. Germline lookup yields CDR1 MGHRA and CDR2 YSYEKL. The CDR3 totals 15 residues. V shed 0 bases and J shed 7 bases, with 13 bases lying between them. CDR3 nucleotides: TGCGCCAGCAGCCAAGATGGGAAGGGTCTCCAGCCCCAGCATTTT. It codes for CASSQDGKGLQPQHF.

V and J are TRBV29-1 and TRBJ2-7; 11 nucleotides line up with TRBD1. The V gene's germline CDR1 is SQVTM and CDR2 ANQGSEA. With V trimmed by 3 bases and J by 6 bases, 4 bases remained unmatched. This CDR3 spans 13 amino acids. Here the CDR3 reads CSVDGTGGIEQYF. CDR3 nucleotides: TGCAGCGTTGATGGGACAGGGGGGATCGAGCAGTACTTC.

The chain employs TRBV2 and TRBJ2-1; D uncertain. The CDR3 has 13 residues. Germline values: CDR1 SNHLY, CDR2 FYNNEI. Deletions cut 0 bases from V and 4 bases from J, with 4 bases between. DNA for the CDR3: TGTGCCAGCAGTGAAGCGGTATACAATGAGCAGTTCTTC. Protein sequence: CASSEAVYNEQFF.

As to this clone: At one end the junction does not follow the germline gene, possibly because of a read error. V and J are TRBV9 and TRBJ1-1, with D tentatively TRBD1 (5 bases). CDR3 size: 13 residues. Per germline, CDR1 SGDLS and CDR2 YYNGEE. CDR3 nucleotides: TGTGCCAGCAGCGTAGGGGGGGGTCAGGCTGAGGTCTTT. Encoded protein: CASSVGGGQAEVF. The full variable domain, rest sourced from reference TRBV9 and TRBJ1-1, is DSGVTQTPKHLITATGQRVTLRCSPRSGDLSVYWYQQSLDQGLQFLIQYYNGEERAKGNILERFSAQQFPDLHSELNLSSLELGDSALYFCASSVGGGQAEVFGQGTRLTVV.

The chain is built from TRBV4-1 and TRBJ2-1; D unclear. Trimming removed 1 base at V and 0 bases at J, with 10 bases between. The CDR3 has 16 residues. CDR1 MGHRA and CDR2 YSYEKL come from the germline V gene. CDR3 nucleotides: TGCGCCAGCAGCCAAGTACCTGAAAGCTCCTACAATGAGCAGTTCTTC. Amino acid sequence: CASSQVPESSYNEQFF.

The chain joins TRBV21-1 to TRBJ2-7; the table's D call, TRBD1, has no DNA check behind it. TRBV21-1 is a listed pseudogene. This CDR3 has 17 residues. The CDR3 reads CASSKERIRFRSYEQYF. The DNA of the CDR3 is TGTGCCAGCAGCAAAGAAAGGATCAGGTTCCGATCCTACGAGCAGTACTTC.

At least ten counts were recorded for this clone. The rearrangement links TRBV15 to TRBJ1-1, with TRBD1 as a possible D gene (5 bases). Trimming shortened V by 6 bases and J by 1 base, and 15 bases separated the two germline ends. Germline V gene lookup returns CDR1 LNHNV and CDR2 YYDKDF (reference sequence). The length of the CDR3 is 15 residues. CDR3 sequence (DNA): TGTGCCACCAGGGGGGGGTTTCAGGGGAACACTGAAGCTTTCTTT. Translated: CATRGGFQGNTEAFF.

This rearrangement joins TRBV3-1 (or the pseudogene TRBV3-2) to TRBJ2-5; D might be TRBD2 (5 bases). V dropped 0 bases and J dropped 4 bases, with 9 bases sitting between them. The germline gives CDR1 LGHDT, CDR2 YNNKEL (reference sequence). This CDR3 is built from 14 residues. This CDR3 is CASSQDRGSETQYF. The CDR3 region has the DNA TGTGCCAGCAGCCAAGATCGCGGGTCAGAGACCCAGTACTTC.

This chain connects TRBV27 to TRBJ2-2, with TRBD1 matching 7 bases. This CDR3 contains 19 residues. V lost 6 bases, J lost 3 bases, and 19 bases stayed unmatched. The germline V gene encodes CDR1 MNHEY and CDR2 SMNVEV (reference sequence). The CDR3, as DNA: TGTGCCAGCAGGATGACAGGGTTTATCGGTGGGCTCGACACCGGGGAGCTGTTTTTT. This sequence encodes CASRMTGFIGGLDTGELFF.

The CDR3 reads CASSVGTGLLGEQYF. CDR3 in DNA: TGTGCCAGCAGCGTAGGAACAGGGCTATTGGGCGAGCAGTACTTC. V is TRBV9 and J is TRBJ2-7, with a weak D call TRBD1 (6 bases). Trimming took off 0 bases at V and 6 bases at J, with 16 bases between the two ends. Germline V gene sequence: CDR1 SGDLS, CDR2 YYNGEE. This CDR3 is 15 amino acids long.